A single sample is the source of the 16 T cell receptor beta chains below, sequenced in a study of human T cells and chemical hapten exposure. Sample time point: patch test 3, about 24 weeks after DPC sensitization. Specified treatment: therapeutic diphenylcyclopropenone sensitization with weekly scalp DPC. TCRdb itself ran the RACE reads through MiXCR, one entry per CDR3 protein. The sample contains about 120,000 distinct CDR3 sequences, 11% of which appear only once. The sequencing here drew on whole blood, taken in connection with sensitization to the hapten diphenylcyclopropenone (DPC). The source is a woman in her forties or fifties with alopecia areata. Some clones in this sample may be carry-over from other donors' samples.

The rearrangement uses TRBV28 and TRBJ2-3, with D unresolved. V lost 8 bases and J lost 1, with 13 bases in between. Germline V gene data show CDR1 as MDHEN and CDR2 as SYDVKM. The CDR3 is 14 amino acids. CDR3 sequence (DNA): TGTGCCAGCCGCGGCCCTAGGGGCACAGATACGCAGTATTTT. This gives the protein CASRGPRGTDTQYF.

In its sample, this clonotype was seen many times. The chain employs TRBV14 and TRBJ1-5; TRBD1 is a possible D gene (6 bases). The V end lost 3 bases, the J end lost 7 bases, and 10 bases lay between the germline ends. CDR1 is SGHDN and CDR2 is FVKESK in the germline V gene. This CDR3 spans 13 amino acids. CDR3 bases: TGTGCCAGCAGCCAGGACAGAAGGCAGCCCCAGCATTTT. This encodes CASSQDRRQPQHF.

Regarding this clonotype: The junction does not match germline at one end; this may be a read error. This sequence joins TRBV25-1 and TRBJ1-5; the D gene is possibly TRBD1 (5 bases). The CDR3 runs 15 residues. Germline CDR1 MGHDK, CDR2 SYGVNS. The CDR3 nucleotides are TGTGCCAGCAGTGAAGCCGGGACCGCAGATCAGCCCCAGCGTTTT. Translating it yields CASSEAGTADQPQRF.

V and J are TRBV28 and TRBJ1-4; D uncertain. Trimming pared 7 bases from V and 0 bases from J, leaving 12 bases between. The germline V gene encodes CDR1 MDHEN and CDR2 SYDVKM. This CDR3 is 15 amino acids long. In DNA, the CDR3 is TGTGCCAGCACCGCACTGACACCAACTAATGAAAAACTGTTTTTT. It yields the protein CASTALTPTNEKLFF. The variable domain in full, completed from reference TRBV28 and TRBJ1-4, reads DVKVTQSSRYLVKRTGEKVFLECVQDMDHENMFWYRQDPGLGLRLIYFSYDVKMKEKGDIPEGYSVSREKKERFSLILESASTNQTSMYLCASTALTPTNEKLFFGSGTQLSVL.

The sample holds many counts of this clonotype. V and J are TRBV6-2 or TRBV6-3 and TRBJ2-3; 9 nucleotides line up with TRBD2. V trimming: 0 bases; J trimming: 4 bases; junction bases outside the gene matches: 2. The V gene's germline CDR1 is MNHEY and CDR2 SVGEGT. The CDR3 extends over 15 amino acids. CDR3 protein: CASSYSAGGSDTQYF. CDR3 nucleotides: TGTGCCAGCAGTTACTCAGCGGGAGGATCAGATACGCAGTATTTT.

This clonotype has ten or more counts. The V and J genes are TRBV5-1 and TRBJ2-3; the D is unclear. The V gene's germline CDR1 is SGHRS and CDR2 YFSETQ. The CDR3 is made up of 14 amino acids. Trimming stripped 0 bases from V and 0 bases from J, with 5 bases between. The CDR3 here is CASSLAPSTDTQYF. Here the CDR3 DNA reads TGCGCCAGCAGCTTGGCACCAAGCACAGATACGCAGTATTTT. Full variable domain (outside the CDR3, taken from reference TRBV5-1 and TRBJ2-3): KAGVTQTPRYLIKTRGQQVTLSCSPISGHRSVSWYQQTPGQGLQFLFEYFSETQRNKGNFPGRFSGRQFSNSRSEMNVSTLELGDSALYLCASSLAPSTDTQYFGPGTRLTVL.

This clonotype was recorded at least ten times. This chain uses TRBV29-1 with TRBJ2-7, with 7 bases that match TRBD2. The CDR3 length is 14 residues. Germline lookup yields CDR1 SQVTM and CDR2 ANQGSEA. V shed 4 bases and J 2 bases; nucleotides not matched to a gene: 8. CDR3 bases: TGCAGCGTTGGGGGGGGTAGCGGTACCTACGAGCAGTACTTC. Encoded protein: CSVGGGSGTYEQYF.

The sample holds a few counts of this clonotype. V usage is TRBV9 and J usage is TRBJ2-6; tentative D call: TRBD2 (5 bases). Trimming shortened V by 3 bases and J by 0 bases, and 7 bases separated the two germline ends. CDR1 SGDLS and CDR2 YYNGEE come from the germline V gene. The CDR3 runs to 15 residues. The CDR3 DNA reads TGTGCCAGCAGCGCGGGGTTCTCTGGGGCCAACGTCCTGACTTTC. As protein: CASSAGFSGANVLTF.

The chain joins TRBV7-9 to TRBJ1-6, with D possibly matching TRBD1 (5 bases). The CDR3 extends over 16 amino acids. From germline, CDR1 is SEHNR and CDR2 FQNEAQ (reference sequence). V dropped 2 bases and J dropped 7 bases, with 15 bases sitting between them. Here the CDR3 DNA reads TGTGCCAGCAGCTTAACCTGGGGGGTGAGGAATTCACCCCTCCACTTT. It codes for CASSLTWGVRNSPLHF.

V and J are TRBV4-2 and TRBJ2-3; D unclear. The CDR3 covers 13 residues. Germline V gene sequence: CDR1 LGHNA, CDR2 YNFKEQ. The V end was cut by 1 base, the J end by 4 bases, with 6 bases between. The CDR3, as DNA: TGTGCCAGCAGCCAAGTTAGTGCAGATACGCAGTATTTT. This sequence encodes CASSQVSADTQYF.

The gene calls are TRBV7-3 and TRBJ2-7; 8 bases match TRBD2. The CDR3 totals 13 residues. CDR1 and CDR2 (germline): SGHTA, FQGTGA. V was clipped by 4 bases and J by 6 bases; unmatched bases: 5. The CDR3 protein is CASSSGSGGEQYF. In nucleotides, the CDR3 is TGTGCCAGCAGCTCAGGCAGCGGGGGCGAGCAGTACTTC.

The gene calls are TRBV2 and TRBJ1-2, with D hard to call. CDR3 size: 12 residues. V was clipped by 6 bases and J by 8 bases, with 13 bases between them. Germline V lookup: CDR1 SNHLY, CDR2 FYNNEI. The CDR3, as DNA: TGTGCCAGCAGGGAGACATCTGCGGGCTACACCTTC. Its protein product is CASRETSAGYTF.

J is TRBJ1-2 and V is TRBV28; tentatively, D is TRBD1 (5 bases). The CDR3 consists of 15 residues. Germline V gene sequence: CDR1 MDHEN, CDR2 SYDVKM. Trimming left V 2 bases short and J 3 bases short, with 13 bases between. The CDR3, as DNA: TGTGCCAGCAGTTTAGTGTGGGGCGGACACTATGGCTACACCTTC. Translation: CASSLVWGGHYGYTF.

This clonotype was seen more than once but under ten times. The gene calls are TRBV6-5 and TRBJ2-1, with D hard to call. Germline assignment: CDR1 MNHEY and CDR2 SVGAGI. The V end lost 2 bases, the J end lost 0 bases, and 14 bases lay between the germline ends. The CDR3 extends over 17 amino acids. CDR3: CASSYMGTRSSYNEQFF. CDR3 nucleotides: TGTGCCAGCAGTTACATGGGCACCCGGAGCTCCTACAATGAGCAGTTCTTC.

V and J are TRBV24-1 and TRBJ2-2; D is unclear. Germline V gene lookup returns CDR1 KGHDR and CDR2 SFDVKD. The CDR3 extends over 13 amino acids. V shed 4 bases and J shed 2 bases, with 4 bases lying between them. CDR3 amino acids: CATSDVNTGELFF. The CDR3 DNA reads as TGTGCCACCAGTGACGTAAACACCGGGGAGCTGTTTTTT.

This clonotype has just a few counts. This chain connects TRBV29-1 to TRBJ1-1; D is possibly TRBD1 (5 bases). This CDR3 contains 11 residues. V was cut by 2 bases and J by 8 bases, with 9 bases left in between. Per germline, CDR1 SQVTM and CDR2 ANQGSEA. The CDR3 protein is CSVEMYREAFF. The CDR3 bases are TGCAGCGTTGAAATGTACAGGGAAGCTTTCTTT.